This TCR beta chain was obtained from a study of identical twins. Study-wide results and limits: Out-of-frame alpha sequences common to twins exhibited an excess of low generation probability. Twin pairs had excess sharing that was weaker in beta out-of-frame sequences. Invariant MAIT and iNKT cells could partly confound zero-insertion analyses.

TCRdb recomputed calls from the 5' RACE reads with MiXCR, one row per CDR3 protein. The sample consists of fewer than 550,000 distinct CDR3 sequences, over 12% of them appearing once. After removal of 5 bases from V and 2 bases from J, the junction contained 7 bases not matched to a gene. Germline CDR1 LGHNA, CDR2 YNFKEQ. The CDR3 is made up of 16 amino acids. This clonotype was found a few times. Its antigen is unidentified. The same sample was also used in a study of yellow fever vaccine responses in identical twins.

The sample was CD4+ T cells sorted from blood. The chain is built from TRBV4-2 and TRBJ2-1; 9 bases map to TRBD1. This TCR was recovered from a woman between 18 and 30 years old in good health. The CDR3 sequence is CASSSGQGTTYNEQFF. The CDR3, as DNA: TGTGCCAGCAGCTCAGGACAGGGGACGACCTACAATGAGCAGTTCTTC.